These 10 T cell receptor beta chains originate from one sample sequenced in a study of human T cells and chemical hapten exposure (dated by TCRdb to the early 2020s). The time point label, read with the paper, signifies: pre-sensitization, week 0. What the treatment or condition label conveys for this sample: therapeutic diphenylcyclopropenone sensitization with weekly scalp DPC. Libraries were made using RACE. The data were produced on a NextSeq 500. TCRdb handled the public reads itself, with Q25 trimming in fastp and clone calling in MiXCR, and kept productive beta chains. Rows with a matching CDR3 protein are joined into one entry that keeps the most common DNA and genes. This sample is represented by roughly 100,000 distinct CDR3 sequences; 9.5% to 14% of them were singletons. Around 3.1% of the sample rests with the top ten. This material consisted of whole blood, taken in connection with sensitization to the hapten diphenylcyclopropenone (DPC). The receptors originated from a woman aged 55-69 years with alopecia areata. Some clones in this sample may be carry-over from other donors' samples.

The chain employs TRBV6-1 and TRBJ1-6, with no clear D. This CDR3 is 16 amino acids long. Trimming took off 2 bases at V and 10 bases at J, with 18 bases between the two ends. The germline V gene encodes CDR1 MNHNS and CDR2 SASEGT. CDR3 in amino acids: CASSEWGYDHSSPLHF. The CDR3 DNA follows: TGTGCCAGCAGTGAATGGGGTTACGACCATAGCTCACCCCTCCACTTT.

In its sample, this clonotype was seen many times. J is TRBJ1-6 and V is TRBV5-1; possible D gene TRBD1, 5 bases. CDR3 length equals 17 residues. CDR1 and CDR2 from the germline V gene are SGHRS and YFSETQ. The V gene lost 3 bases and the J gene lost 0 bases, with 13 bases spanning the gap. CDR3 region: CASSWGRDDSYNSPLHF. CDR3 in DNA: TGCGCCAGCAGCTGGGGGAGGGATGACTCCTATAATTCACCCCTCCACTTT.

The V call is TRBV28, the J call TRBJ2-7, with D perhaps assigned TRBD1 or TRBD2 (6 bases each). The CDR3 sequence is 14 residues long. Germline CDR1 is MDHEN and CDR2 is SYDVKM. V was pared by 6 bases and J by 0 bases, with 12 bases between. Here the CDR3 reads CASSPPGASYEQYF. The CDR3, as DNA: TGTGCCAGCAGCCCTCCGGGGGCCTCCTACGAGCAGTACTTC.

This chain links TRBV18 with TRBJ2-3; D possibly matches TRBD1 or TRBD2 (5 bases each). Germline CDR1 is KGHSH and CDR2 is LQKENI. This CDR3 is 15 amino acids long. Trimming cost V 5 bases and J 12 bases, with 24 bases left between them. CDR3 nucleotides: TGTGCCAGCTCATCCCGGGACGACACCGTATTCCCCCAGTATTTT. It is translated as CASSSRDDTVFPQYF.

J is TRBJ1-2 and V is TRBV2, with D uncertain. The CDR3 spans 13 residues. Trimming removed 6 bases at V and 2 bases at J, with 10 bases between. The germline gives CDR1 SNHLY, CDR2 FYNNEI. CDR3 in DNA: TGTGCCAGCAGGGGTATGTCGAACTATGGCTACACCTTC. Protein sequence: CASRGMSNYGYTF.

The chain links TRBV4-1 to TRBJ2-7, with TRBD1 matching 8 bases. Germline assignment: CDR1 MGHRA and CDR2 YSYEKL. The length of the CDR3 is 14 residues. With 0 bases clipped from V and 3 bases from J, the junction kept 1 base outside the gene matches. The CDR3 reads CASSQEDRGYEQYF. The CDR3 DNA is TGCGCCAGCAGCCAAGAAGACAGGGGCTACGAGCAGTACTTC.

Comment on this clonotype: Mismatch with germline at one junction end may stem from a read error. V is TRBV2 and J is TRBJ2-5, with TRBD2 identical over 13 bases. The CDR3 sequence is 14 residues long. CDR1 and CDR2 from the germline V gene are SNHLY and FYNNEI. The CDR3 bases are TGTGTCAGCCCGGGACTAGCGGGGACGGAGACCCAGTACTTC. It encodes CVSPGLAGTETQYF.

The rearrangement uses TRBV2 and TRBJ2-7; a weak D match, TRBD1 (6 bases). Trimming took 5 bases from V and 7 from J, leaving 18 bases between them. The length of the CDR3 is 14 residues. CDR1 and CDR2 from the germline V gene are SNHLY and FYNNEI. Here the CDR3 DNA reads TGTGCCAGCAGTTCCGGGGACACGGGATGGGAGCAGTACTTC. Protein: CASSSGDTGWEQYF.

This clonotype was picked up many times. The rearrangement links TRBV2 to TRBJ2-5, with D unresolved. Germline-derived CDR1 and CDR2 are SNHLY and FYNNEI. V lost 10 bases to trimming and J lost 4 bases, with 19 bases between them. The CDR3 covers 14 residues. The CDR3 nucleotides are TGTGCCAACACGGGTTCCGAAGCACGAGAGACCCAGTACTTC. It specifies CANTGSEARETQYF.

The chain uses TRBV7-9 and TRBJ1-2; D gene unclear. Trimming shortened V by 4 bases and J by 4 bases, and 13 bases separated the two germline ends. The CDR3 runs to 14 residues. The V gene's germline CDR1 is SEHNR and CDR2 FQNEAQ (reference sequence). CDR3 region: CASSSSIGVYGYTF. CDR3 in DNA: TGTGCCAGCAGCTCTTCTATCGGGGTCTATGGCTACACCTTC.